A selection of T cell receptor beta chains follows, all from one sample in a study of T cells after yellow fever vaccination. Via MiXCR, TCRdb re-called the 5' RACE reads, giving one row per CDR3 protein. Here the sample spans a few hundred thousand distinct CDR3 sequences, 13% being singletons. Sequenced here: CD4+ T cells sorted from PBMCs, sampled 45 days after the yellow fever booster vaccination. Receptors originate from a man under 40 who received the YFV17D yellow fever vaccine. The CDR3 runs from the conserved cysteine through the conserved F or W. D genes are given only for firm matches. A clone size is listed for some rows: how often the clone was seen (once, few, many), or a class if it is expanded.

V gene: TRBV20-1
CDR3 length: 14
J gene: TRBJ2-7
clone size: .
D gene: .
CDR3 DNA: TGCAGTGCTAGAAGGGCCGCAGTATCCTACGAGCAGTACTTC
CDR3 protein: CSARRAAVSYEQYF

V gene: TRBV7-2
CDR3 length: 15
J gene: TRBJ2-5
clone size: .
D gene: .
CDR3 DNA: TGTGCCAGCAGCTCGTACCGGGAGACTGGGGAGACCCAGTACTTC
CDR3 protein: CASSSYRETGETQYF

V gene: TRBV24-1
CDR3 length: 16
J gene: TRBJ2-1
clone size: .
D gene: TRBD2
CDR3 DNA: TGTGCCACCAGTGATTTGGGGACTAGCGGGAGCGATGAGCAGTTCTTC
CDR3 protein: CATSDLGTSGSDEQFF

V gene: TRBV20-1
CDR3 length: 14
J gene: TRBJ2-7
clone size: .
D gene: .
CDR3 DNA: TGCAGTGCTAGAGATACCCAAAGGGACTACGAGCAGTACTTC
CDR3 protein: CSARDTQRDYEQYF

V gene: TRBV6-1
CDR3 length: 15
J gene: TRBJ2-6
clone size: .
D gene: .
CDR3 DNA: TGTGCCAGCATGGGTTGGTACTCCGGGGCCAACGTCCTGACTTTC
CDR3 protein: CASMGWYSGANVLTF

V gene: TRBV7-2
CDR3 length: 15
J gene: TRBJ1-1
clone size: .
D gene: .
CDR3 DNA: TGTGCCAGCAGCTTAGTGCTGACAGGTAACACTGAAGCTTTCTTT
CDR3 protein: CASSLVLTGNTEAFF

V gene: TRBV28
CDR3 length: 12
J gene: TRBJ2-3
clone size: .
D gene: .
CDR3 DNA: TGTGCCAGCAGTAGTGGACTTGTTACGCAGTATTTT
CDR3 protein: CASSSGLVTQYF

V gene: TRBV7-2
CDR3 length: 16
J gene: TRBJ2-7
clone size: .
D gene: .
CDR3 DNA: TGTGCCAGCAGCTTAGGCGTGGGAGGTAGCTCCTACGAGCAGTACTTC
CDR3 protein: CASSLGVGGSSYEQYF

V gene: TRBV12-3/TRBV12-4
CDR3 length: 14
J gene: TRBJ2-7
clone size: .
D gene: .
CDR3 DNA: TGTGCCAGCAGGTCTAGCGATTCTGCCTACGAGCAGTACTTC
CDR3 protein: CASRSSDSAYEQYF

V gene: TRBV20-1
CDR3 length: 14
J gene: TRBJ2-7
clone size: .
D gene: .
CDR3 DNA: TGCAGTGCTCGTACCAGGGGATCGTTATACGAGCAGTACTTC
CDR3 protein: CSARTRGSLYEQYF

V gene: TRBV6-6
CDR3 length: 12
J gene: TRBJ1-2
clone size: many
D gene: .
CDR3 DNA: TGTGCCAGCCAGACGGGGAGTGTTGGCTACACCTTC
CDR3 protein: CASQTGSVGYTF

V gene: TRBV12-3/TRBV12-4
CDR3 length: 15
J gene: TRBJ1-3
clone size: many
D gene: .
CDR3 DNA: TGTGCCAGCAGTTTTTCCGTCGACTCTGGAAACACCATATATTTT
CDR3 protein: CASSFSVDSGNTIYF

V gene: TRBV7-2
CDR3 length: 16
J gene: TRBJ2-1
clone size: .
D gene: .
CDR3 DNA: TGTGCCAGCAGCCGGACAGCCCAACCGACCTACAATGAGCAGTTCTTC
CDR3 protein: CASSRTAQPTYNEQFF

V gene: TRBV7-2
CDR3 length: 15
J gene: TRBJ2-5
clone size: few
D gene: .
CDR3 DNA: TGTGCCAGCAGCTTAGCGGGGGGGCAGGCAGAGACCCAGTACTTC
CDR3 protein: CASSLAGGQAETQYF

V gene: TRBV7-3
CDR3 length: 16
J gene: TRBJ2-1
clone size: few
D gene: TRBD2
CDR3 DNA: TGTGCCAGCAGCTCTTCCACTAGCGGGAGAAGAAATGAGCAGTTCTTC
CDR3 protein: CASSSSTSGRRNEQFF

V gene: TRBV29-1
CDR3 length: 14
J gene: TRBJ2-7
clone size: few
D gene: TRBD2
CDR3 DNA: TGCAGCGTTGAGGGTACTAGCGGGACCAACGAGCAGTACTTC
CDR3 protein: CSVEGTSGTNEQYF

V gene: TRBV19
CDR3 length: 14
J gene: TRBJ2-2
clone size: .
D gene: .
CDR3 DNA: TGTGCCAGTAACCTCCGTAAAACGGACGGGGAGCTGTTTTTT
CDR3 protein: CASNLRKTDGELFF

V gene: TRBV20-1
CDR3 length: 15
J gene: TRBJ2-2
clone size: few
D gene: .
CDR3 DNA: TGCAGTGCCGCGACCGGGACTGTCGACACCGGGGAGCTGTTTTTT
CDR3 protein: CSAATGTVDTGELFF

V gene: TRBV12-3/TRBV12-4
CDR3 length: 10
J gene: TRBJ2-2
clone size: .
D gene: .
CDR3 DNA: TGTGCCAGCAGTGGGGTTAGGTTGTTTTTT
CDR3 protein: CASSGVRLFF

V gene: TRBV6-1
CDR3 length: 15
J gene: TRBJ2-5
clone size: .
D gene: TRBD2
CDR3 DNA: TGTGCCAGCAGTGATAGCGGGAGGGCCCAAGAGACCCAGTACTTC
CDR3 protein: CASSDSGRAQETQYF

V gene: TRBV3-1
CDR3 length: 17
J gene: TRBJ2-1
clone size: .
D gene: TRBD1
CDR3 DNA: TGTGCCACCAGCCCTCCACCGGGACAGGGGGCGAGCAATGAGCAGTTCTTC
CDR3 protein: CATSPPPGQGASNEQFF

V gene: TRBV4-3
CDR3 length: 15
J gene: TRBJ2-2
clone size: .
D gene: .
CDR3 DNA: TGCGCCAGCAGCCTTCAGGGAACGACCACCGGGGAGCTGTTTTTT
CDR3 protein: CASSLQGTTTGELFF

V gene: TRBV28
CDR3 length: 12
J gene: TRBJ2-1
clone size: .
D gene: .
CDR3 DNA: TGTGCCAGCAGTACAAGTTCCCGGGAGCAGTTCTTC
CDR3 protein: CASSTSSREQFF

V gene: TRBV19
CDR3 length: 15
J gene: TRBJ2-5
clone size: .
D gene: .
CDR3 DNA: TGTGCCAGTAGTATGGGCCCGGGACTGGGTGAGACCCAGTACTTC
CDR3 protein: CASSMGPGLGETQYF

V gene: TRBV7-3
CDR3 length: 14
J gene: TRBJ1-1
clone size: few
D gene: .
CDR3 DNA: TGTGCCAGCAGCTTAACCCAGGCAAGCACTGAAGCTTTCTTT
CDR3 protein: CASSLTQASTEAFF

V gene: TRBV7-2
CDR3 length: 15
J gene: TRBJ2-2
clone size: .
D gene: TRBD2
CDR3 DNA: TGTGCCAGCAGAACAACTAGCGGGATTACCGGGGAGCTGTTTTTT
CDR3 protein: CASRTTSGITGELFF

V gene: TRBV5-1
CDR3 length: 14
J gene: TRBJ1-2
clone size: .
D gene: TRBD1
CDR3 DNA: TGCGCCAGCAGCTTCACAGGGGGCGAGGGTGGCTACACCTTC
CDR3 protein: CASSFTGGEGGYTF

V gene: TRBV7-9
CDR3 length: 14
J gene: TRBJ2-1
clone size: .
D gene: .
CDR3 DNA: TGTGCCAGCAGCTTAGGCGATAGATTCAGTGAGCAGTTCTTC
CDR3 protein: CASSLGDRFSEQFF

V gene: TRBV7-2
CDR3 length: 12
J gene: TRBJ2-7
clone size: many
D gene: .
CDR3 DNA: TGTGCCAGCAGTTTTCGTGCGGAGGGGCAGTACTTC
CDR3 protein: CASSFRAEGQYF

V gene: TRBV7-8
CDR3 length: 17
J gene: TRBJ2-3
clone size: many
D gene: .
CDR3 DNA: TGTGCCAGCAGCTCACCCCGATACCCTCAGGGCGCAGATACGCAGTATTTT
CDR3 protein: CASSSPRYPQGADTQYF

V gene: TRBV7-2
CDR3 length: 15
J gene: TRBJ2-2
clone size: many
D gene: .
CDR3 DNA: TGTGCCAGCAGCTTAAGCCAGACGAACACCGGGGAGCTGTTTTTT
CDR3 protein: CASSLSQTNTGELFF

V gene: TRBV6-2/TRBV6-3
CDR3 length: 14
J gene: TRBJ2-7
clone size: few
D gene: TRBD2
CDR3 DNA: TGTGCCAGCAATAAAGGGACTAGCGCCTACGAGCAGTACTTC
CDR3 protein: CASNKGTSAYEQYF

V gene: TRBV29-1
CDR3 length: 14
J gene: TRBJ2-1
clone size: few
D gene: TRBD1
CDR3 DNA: TGCAGCGTCCCCGGGACAGGGACTTACAATGAGCAGTTCTTC
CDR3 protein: CSVPGTGTYNEQFF

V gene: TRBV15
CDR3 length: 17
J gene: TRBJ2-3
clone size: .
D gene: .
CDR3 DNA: TGTGCCACCAGCAGAGATAGGGTTGGGCGGGAAGCAGATACGCAGTATTTT
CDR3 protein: CATSRDRVGREADTQYF

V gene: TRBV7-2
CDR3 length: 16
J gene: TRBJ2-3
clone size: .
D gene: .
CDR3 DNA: TGTGCCAGCAGCTTTTATCCGACAGCCAGCACAGATACGCAGTATTTT
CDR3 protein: CASSFYPTASTDTQYF

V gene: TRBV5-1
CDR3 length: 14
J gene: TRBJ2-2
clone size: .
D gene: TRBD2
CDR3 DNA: TGCGCCAGCTGGACTAGCGGGAACACCGGGGAGCTGTTTTTT
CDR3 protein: CASWTSGNTGELFF